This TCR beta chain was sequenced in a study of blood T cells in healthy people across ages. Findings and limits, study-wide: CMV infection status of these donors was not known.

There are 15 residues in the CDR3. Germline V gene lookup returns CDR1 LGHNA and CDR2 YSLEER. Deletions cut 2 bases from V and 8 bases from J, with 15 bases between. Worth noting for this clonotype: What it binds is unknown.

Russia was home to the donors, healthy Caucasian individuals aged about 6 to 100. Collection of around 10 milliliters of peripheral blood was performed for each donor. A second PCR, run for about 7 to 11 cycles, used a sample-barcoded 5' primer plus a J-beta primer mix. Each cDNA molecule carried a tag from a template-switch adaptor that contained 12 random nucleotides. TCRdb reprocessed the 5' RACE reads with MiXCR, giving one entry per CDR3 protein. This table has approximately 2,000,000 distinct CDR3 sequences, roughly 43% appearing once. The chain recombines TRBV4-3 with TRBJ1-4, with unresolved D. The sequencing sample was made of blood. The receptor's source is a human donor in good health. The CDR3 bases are TGCGCCAGCAGCCAAATTAGCAGGAGTGGGGAAAAACTGTTTTTT. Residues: CASSQISRSGEKLFF.